The sequence of this T cell receptor (beta chain) was determined in a study of T cell responses to AZD1222 COVID-19 vaccine. About the research overall: Second doses were pooled across both intervals (about 4 or about 12 weeks).

General observations from the study: Donors were largely white British and mainly female; clonal diversity was possibly underestimated. Spike-wide vaccine-associated CD4 TCRs dominated at 160-218 and 743-854. Spike-specific TCR breadth and depth went up after people got two AZD1222 doses.

CDR3 length: 14 residues. CDR1 and CDR2 from the germline V gene are MGHDK and SYGVNS. V was trimmed by 6 bases and J by 8 bases, leaving 16 bases between them. With regard to this clone: Its antigen is unidentified.

Profiled with immunoSEQ multiplex PCR; TCRdb holds only in-frame clones, not every one. The sample includes over 150,000 clones, under 95% of them seen just once. Sequenced here: peripheral blood, sampled on day 0 of AZD1222 vaccination. This TCR derives from an adult in good health. The V gene is TRBV25-1, the J gene TRBJ1-4, with unresolved D. For the CDR3, the DNA is TGTGCCAGCAGCACGCGGGGTGCCAGCGAAAAACTGTTTTTT. This encodes CASSTRGASEKLFF.